A single sample is the source of the 32 T cell receptor beta chains below, sequenced in a study of identical twins. TCRdb reprocessed the 5' RACE reads via MiXCR and lists one record per CDR3 protein. This sample has 690,000 or so distinct CDR3 sequences, with around 6% found just once. The sequencing sample was made of naive T cells sorted from blood. These receptors all stem from a man aged 18 to 29 in good health.

This clonotype was counted only a few times. The gene calls are TRBV11-2 and TRBJ1-2, with 7 bases aligning to TRBD1. The CDR3 is 14 residues long. Germline-derived CDR1 and CDR2 are SGHAT and FQNNGV. V trimming: 6 bases; J trimming: 6 bases; junction bases outside the gene matches: 10. CDR3 nucleotide sequence: TGTGCCAGCAGACCTTCGACAGGGAGGAATGGCTACACCTTC. Translated, it gives CASRPSTGRNGYTF.

This clonotype has ten or more counts. In DNA form, the CDR3 reads TGCGCCAGCAGCCAAGTACGTAGCTCCTACGAGCAGTACTTC. Translated: CASSQVRSSYEQYF. V is TRBV4-3 and J is TRBJ2-7; D is uncertain. This CDR3 has 14 residues. Germline values: CDR1 LGHNA, CDR2 YSLEER. Trimming pared 1 base from V and 0 bases from J, leaving 7 bases between.

This clonotype was detected many times. The V and J genes are TRBV10-3 and TRBJ2-1; D is unresolved. V shed 0 bases and J shed 0 bases, with 9 bases lying between them. Germline-derived CDR1 and CDR2 are ENHRY and SYGVKD. CDR3 length: 16 residues. The CDR3 bases are TGTGCCATCAGTGAGTCTAGTCCCAACTCCTACAATGAGCAGTTCTTC. Residues: CAISESSPNSYNEQFF.

The chain uses TRBV20-1 and TRBJ2-1, with 8 bases aligning to TRBD2. Germline V gives CDR1 DFQATT, CDR2 SNEGSKA (reference sequence). This CDR3 contains 12 residues. J was trimmed by 9 bases and V by 2 bases; bases with no gene match: 3. CDR3 bases: TGCAGTGCTAGATCGGGGGGGGGTGAGCAGTTCTTC. Its protein is CSARSGGGEQFF.

Of note for this clonotype: A much larger clone differs from this one at a single base, so this may be a read error. Without the conserved terminal phenylalanine or tryptophan, this CDR3 likely stems from a read error. The rearrangement joins TRBV5-1 to TRBJ1-1; D is unclear. The germline CDR1 and CDR2 sequences are SGHRS and YFSETQ. Deletions cut 0 bases from V and 0 bases from J, with 6 bases between. The CDR3 runs 14 residues. The CDR3 here is CASSLEPLNTEAFL. The CDR3 DNA is TGCGCCAGCAGCTTGGAACCCTTGAACACTGAAGCTTTCCTT.

This clonotype has ten or more counts. This chain joins TRBV16 and TRBJ1-2, with a weak D call TRBD1 (5 bases). Trimming removed 2 bases from V and 3 bases from J, with 10 bases in between. Looked up from germline, CDR1 is KGHSY and CDR2 is FQNENV. CDR3 length: 14 amino acids. The CDR3 nucleotides read TGTGCCAGCAGCCAAACCGGCAGGGACTATGGCTACACCTTC. Translated, it gives CASSQTGRDYGYTF.

This clonotype was observed at least ten times. The chain uses TRBV6-5 and TRBJ1-1; D ambiguous. V lost 2 bases to trimming and J lost 0 bases, with 4 bases between them. CDR1 is MNHEY, CDR2 SVGAGI, per germline. The length of the CDR3 is 13 residues. The CDR3 sequence: CASSYNVNTEAFF. The CDR3 DNA reads as TGTGCCAGCAGTTACAACGTGAACACTGAAGCTTTCTTT.

This clonotype was seen a few times. The chain carries TRBV30 and TRBJ2-7; TRBD1 aligns across 8 bases. V shed 8 bases and J 4 bases; nucleotides not matched to a gene: 19. The CDR3 is made up of 16 amino acids. Germline CDR1 reads GTSNPN; CDR2 reads SVGIG (reference sequence). The CDR3 sequence is CALSRQGFKLAYEQYF. The CDR3 DNA is TGTGCCCTCTCACGACAGGGGTTCAAGCTAGCGTACGAGCAGTACTTC.

This chain connects TRBV12-3 or TRBV12-4 to TRBJ1-6; no clear D gene. The CDR3 totals 15 residues. Trimming cost V 5 bases and J 8 bases, with 16 bases left between them. CDR3 DNA: TGTGCCAGCAGTGGGAGGGATTTGTCCTATTCACCCCTCCACTTT. It yields the protein CASSGRDLSYSPLHF.

Comments on this clonotype: A read error may explain this, as a much larger clone is one base away. The chain uses TRBV12-3 or TRBV12-4 and TRBJ2-1, with no clear D. Trimming took 1 base from V and 7 from J, leaving 8 bases between them. CDR3 size: 13 residues. The CDR3 is CASSLGPLNEQFF. CDR3 nucleotides: TGTGCCAGCAGTTTAGGGCCACTTAATGAGCAGTTCTTC.

This rearrangement joins TRBV30 to TRBJ2-3, with TRBD2 as a possible D gene (6 bases). CDR1 and CDR2 from the germline V gene are GTSNPN and SVGIG (reference sequence). V lost 3 bases and J lost 0, with 16 bases in between. The CDR3 length is 16 residues. The CDR3 DNA sequence: TGTGCCTGGAGGGAACCATCGGGACTTAGCACAGATACGCAGTATTTT. Translating it yields CAWREPSGLSTDTQYF.

The table lists this clonotype with many counts. The genes are TRBV7-9 and TRBJ2-1, with D possibly being TRBD2 (6 bases). The CDR3 sequence is 14 residues long. Trimming pared 3 bases from V and 12 bases from J, leaving 18 bases between. In germline, CDR1 is SEHNR, CDR2 FQNEAQ (reference sequence). The CDR3: CASSLTVAEPGQFF. The CDR3 DNA is TGTGCCAGCAGCTTGACCGTAGCGGAGCCGGGGCAGTTCTTC.

CDR3 coding DNA: TGTGCCACTAGGACCGGAGGGAACTACAATGAGCAGTTCTTC. This codes for CATRTGGNYNEQFF. V gene TRBV19 combines with J gene TRBJ2-1; D is possibly TRBD2 (6 bases). Trimming pared 10 bases from V and 3 bases from J, leaving 16 bases between. This CDR3 comprises 14 residues. Per the germline V gene, CDR1 is LNHDA and CDR2 is SQIVND (reference sequence).

This clonotype was detected only a few times. The CDR3 spells CASSVGQGTMYEQYF. The CDR3, as DNA: TGTGCCAGCAGCGTTGGACAGGGGACCATGTACGAGCAGTACTTC. J is TRBJ2-7 and V is TRBV9, with TRBD1 matching over 9 bases. Germline-derived CDR1 and CDR2 are SGDLS and YYNGEE. This CDR3 is 15 amino acids long. The ends lost 2 bases at V and 4 bases at J; junction bases unmatched: 7.

The V and J genes are TRBV7-9 and TRBJ2-5, with 15 bases aligning to TRBD2. With V trimmed by 3 bases and J by 4 bases, 6 bases remained unmatched. Germline loops: CDR1 SEHNR, CDR2 FQNEAQ (reference sequence). This CDR3 contains 17 residues. The CDR3, as DNA: TGTGCCAGCAGCTTTCGGACTAGCGGGAGGGCCCGAGAGACCCAGTACTTC. Protein: CASSFRTSGRARETQYF.

There are a few counts of this clonotype. This chain connects TRBV20-1 to TRBJ2-5; TRBD2 agrees at 16 bases. V lost 6 bases, J lost 4 bases, and 8 bases stayed unmatched. Germline CDR1 DFQATT, CDR2 SNEGSKA (reference sequence). This CDR3 spans 16 amino acids. This chain's CDR3 is CSASGTSGRARETQYF. The CDR3 DNA follows: TGCAGTGCGTCCGGGACTAGCGGGAGGGCAAGAGAGACCCAGTACTTC.

This clonotype was seen only a few times. The genes are TRBV29-1 and TRBJ2-7, with D tentatively TRBD1 (6 bases). V dropped 5 bases and J dropped 5 bases, with 19 bases sitting between them. The CDR3 length is 14 residues. Germline V lookup: CDR1 SQVTM, CDR2 ANQGSEA. CDR3 sequence (DNA): TGCAGCGTTCTTACAGGGCAGGGGATCGACGAGCAGTACGTC. As protein: CSVLTGQGIDEQYV.

This clonotype was detected a few times. The chain employs TRBV7-2 and TRBJ2-1; a possible D gene is TRBD2 (5 bases). Germline V gives CDR1 SGHTA, CDR2 FQGNSA. Trimming removed 5 bases at V and 5 bases at J, with 16 bases between. This CDR3 is built from 15 residues. CDR3 loop: CASSPGAARNNEQFF. CDR3 DNA sequence: TGTGCCAGCAGCCCAGGAGCGGCCAGAAACAATGAGCAGTTCTTC.

This clonotype was recorded at least ten times. CDR3 nucleotides: TGTGCCAAACAGGAGAGCGGGAGGACCTCCTACGAGCAGTACTTC. Translation gives CAKQESGRTSYEQYF. The V gene is TRBV27, the J gene TRBJ2-7, with 9 bases aligning to TRBD2. The CDR3 spans 15 residues. V gave up 10 bases and J gave up 0 bases; unmatched junction bases: 10. The V gene's germline CDR1 is MNHEY and CDR2 SMNVEV (reference sequence).

This clonotype came up many times. V and J are TRBV12-5 and TRBJ2-1, with 7 bases fitting TRBD1. This CDR3 spans 15 amino acids. CDR1 is LGHNT, CDR2 FRNRAP, per germline. J was trimmed by 7 bases and V by 4 bases; bases with no gene match: 10. The CDR3 sequence: CASGSELGGRNEQFF. For the CDR3, the DNA is TGTGCTAGTGGTTCGGAGCTAGGGGGCAGGAATGAGCAGTTCTTC.

This clonotype showed up many times. The chain uses TRBV6-2 or TRBV6-3 and TRBJ2-7; 10 bases fit TRBD1. V shed 8 bases and J 5 bases; nucleotides not matched to a gene: 9. This CDR3 is 14 amino acids long. Germline V gene lookup returns CDR1 MNHEY and CDR2 SVGEGT. The CDR3 DNA is TGTGCCAGCGGTCAGGGACAGGGGCGCGACGAGCAGTACGTC. It is translated as CASGQGQGRDEQYV.

This clonotype was counted many times. The gene calls are TRBV12-3 or TRBV12-4 and TRBJ2-7; possibly TRBD2 for D (5 bases). CDR3 length: 15 amino acids. Deletions cut 1 base from V and 4 bases from J, with 14 bases between. The CDR3 DNA sequence: TGTGCCAGCAGTTTAGGTTGGGAGCGTCTTTACGAGCAGTACTTC. This gives the protein CASSLGWERLYEQYF.

In this sample, this clonotype turned up a few times. This chain connects TRBV13 to TRBJ2-5; possible D gene TRBD1, 5 bases. This CDR3 spans 13 amino acids. Germline CDR1 reads PRHDT; CDR2 reads FYEKMQ (reference sequence). The V end was cut by 5 bases, the J end by 5 bases, with 12 bases between. This CDR3 reads CASSPTARETQYF. The CDR3 DNA sequence: TGTGCCAGCAGCCCGACAGCTCGGGAGACCCAGTACTTC.

There are many counts of this clonotype. V and J are TRBV12-3 or TRBV12-4 and TRBJ1-2, with 12 bases fitting TRBD1. The V and J ends lost 3 bases and 12 bases, in that order; junction bases with no gene match: 8. This CDR3 has 14 amino acids. CDR3 sequence reads: CASSFGGTGGTDTF. CDR3 nucleotide sequence: TGTGCCAGCAGTTTTGGGGGGACAGGGGGCACAGACACCTTC.

The chain is built from TRBV7-9 and TRBJ2-1; TRBD2 is a possible D gene (5 bases). This CDR3 contains 11 residues. The germline CDR1 and CDR2 sequences are SEHNR and FQNEAQ (reference sequence). The V end lost 10 bases, the J end lost 10 bases, and 14 bases lay between the germline ends. The CDR3: CATEDGGEQFF. In DNA, the CDR3 is TGTGCCACCGAGGACGGCGGGGAGCAGTTCTTC.

This clonotype was observed a few times. J is TRBJ2-6 and V is TRBV7-9; D is possibly TRBD1 (6 bases). The V end lost 4 bases, the J end lost 2 bases, and 15 bases lay between the germline ends. CDR1 is SEHNR and CDR2 is FQNEAQ in the germline V gene (reference sequence). CDR3 length: 17 residues. The CDR3 is CASSSTEDSAGANVLTF. The CDR3 nucleotides are TGTGCCAGCAGCTCGACAGAGGACAGTGCTGGGGCCAACGTCCTGACTTTC.

This clonotype was seen ten or more times. The genes are TRBV7-2 and TRBJ2-2; 7 positions agree with TRBD1. The length of the CDR3 is 14 residues. With 4 bases clipped from V and 7 bases from J, the junction kept 6 bases outside the gene matches. CDR1 and CDR2 from the germline V gene are SGHTA and FQGNSA. The CDR3 loop reads CASSSYRGGGELFF. CDR3 nucleotides: TGTGCCAGCAGCTCCTACAGGGGCGGCGGGGAGCTGTTTTTT.

This clonotype appeared many times. The rearrangement links TRBV29-1 to TRBJ2-7, with D tentatively TRBD1 (5 bases). The CDR3 length is 13 residues. Trimming shortened V by 1 base and J by 1 base, and 8 bases separated the two germline ends. Germline values: CDR1 SQVTM, CDR2 ANQGSEA. The CDR3 protein is CSVEGPGSYEQYF. The CDR3 DNA reads as TGCAGCGTTGAAGGGCCAGGGTCCTACGAGCAGTACTTC.

This clonotype was counted ten times or more. V gene TRBV12-3 or TRBV12-4 combines with J gene TRBJ2-2; D remains ambiguous. CDR3 length equals 13 residues. V was clipped by 8 bases and J by 5 bases, with 12 bases between them. The CDR3 DNA is TGTGCCAGCGGAGTTGGGTGGACCGGGGAGCTGTTTTTT. Translated: CASGVGWTGELFF.

Comments on this clonotype: Just one base apart from a much larger clone, this may be a read error. This rearrangement joins TRBV5-1 to TRBJ1-6, with 11 positions matching TRBD1. Germline CDR1 reads SGHRS; CDR2 reads YFSETQ. The CDR3 has 15 amino acids. This CDR3 is CAGSLRTGGGSPLHF. CDR3 DNA sequence: TGCGCCGGCAGCTTAAGGACAGGGGGCGGATCACCCCTCCACTTT.

This clonotype was seen many times. This chain connects TRBV6-4 to TRBJ2-3; D remains unclear. Looked up from germline, CDR1 is MRHNA and CDR2 is SNTAGT. The V end lost 1 base, the J end lost 4 bases, and 9 bases lay between the germline ends. CDR3 size: 14 residues. CDR3 loop: CASSDWSGADTQYF. CDR3 nucleotides: TGTGCCAGCAGTGACTGGTCAGGAGCAGATACGCAGTATTTT.

In its sample, this clonotype was seen many times. V usage is TRBV27 and J usage is TRBJ2-5; 10 bases are shared with TRBD1. The CDR3 contains 15 residues. V lost 5 bases to trimming and J lost 5 bases; unmatched junction nucleotides: 8. Germline V gene sequence: CDR1 MNHEY, CDR2 SMNVEV (reference sequence). This CDR3 is CASSPPTGGPETQYF. The CDR3 nucleotides read TGTGCCAGCAGTCCACCGACAGGGGGCCCCGAGACCCAGTACTTC.